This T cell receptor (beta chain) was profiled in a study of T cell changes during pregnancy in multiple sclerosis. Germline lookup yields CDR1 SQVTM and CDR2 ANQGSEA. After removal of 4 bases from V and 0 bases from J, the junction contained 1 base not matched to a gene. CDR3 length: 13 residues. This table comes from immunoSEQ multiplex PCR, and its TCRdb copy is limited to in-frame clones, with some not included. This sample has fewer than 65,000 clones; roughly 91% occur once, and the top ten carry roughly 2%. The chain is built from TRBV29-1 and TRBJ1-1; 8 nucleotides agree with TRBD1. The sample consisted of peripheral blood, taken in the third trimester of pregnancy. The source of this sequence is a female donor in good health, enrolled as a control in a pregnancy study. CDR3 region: CSVGRGLNTEAFF. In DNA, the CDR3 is TGCAGCGTTGGCAGGGGGCTGAACACTGAAGCTTTCTTT.